This T cell receptor (beta chain) derives from a study of PD-1 blockade in classical Hodgkin lymphoma. About the study: Intravenous nivolumab at 3 mg/kg was given to patients every 2 weeks.

Every patient relapsed after autologous stem cell transplantation, and brentuximab vedotin exposure varied. The germline V gene has CDR1 ENHRY and CDR2 SYGVKD. This CDR3 has 15 residues. V shed 6 bases, J shed 6 bases, and the junction held 9 bases outside the gene matches. This table comes from immunoSEQ multiplex PCR, and its TCRdb copy is limited to in-frame clones, with some not included. In the table there are some 40,000 clones, roughly four fifths of which are singletons. Source: peripheral blood mononuclear cells (PBMCs), taken at baseline. This chain connects TRBV10-3 to TRBJ2-2; 8 nucleotides match TRBD1. This sequence was found in a human donor with classical Hodgkin lymphoma. The CDR3 nucleotides are TGTGCCATCAGCAGGGGGCCCACCGGGGCCGGGGAGCTGTTTTTT. It codes for CAISRGPTGAGELFF.